These 21 T cell receptor beta chains originate from one sample sequenced in a study of shared clonotypes between healthy human individuals. Generated by immunoSEQ multiplex PCR, the TCRdb table keeps only in-frame clones and is missing some. The sample records approximately 100,000 clones, around 65% being singletons. Specimen: memory CD8+ T cells sorted from blood. Indicated subset: CD45RO+ cells pooled with CCR7-negative TemRA cells. These receptors originate from a woman in her twenties or thirties in good health.

The chain joins TRBV2 to TRBJ2-7; 12 positions agree with TRBD2. The CDR3 length is 14 residues. After removal of 5 bases from V and 2 bases from J, the junction contained 1 base not matched to a gene. CDR1 is SNHLY, CDR2 FYNNEI, per germline. CDR3 region: CASSRLAGAYEQYF. The CDR3 DNA reads as TGTGCCAGCAGTCGACTAGCGGGAGCCTACGAGCAGTACTTC.

This sequence joins TRBV6-1 and TRBJ2-3, with 7 bases lining up with TRBD2. The J segment lost 1 base and the V segment lost 0 bases, leaving 1 base of the junction unmatched. CDR1 is MNHNS and CDR2 is SASEGT in the germline V gene. The CDR3 extends over 15 amino acids. CDR3 loop: CASSEAGGGTDTQYF. The CDR3 DNA reads as TGTGCCAGCAGTGAAGCTGGGGGGGGCACAGATACGCAGTATTTT.

The chain has TRBV27 and TRBJ2-2; tentatively, D is TRBD1 or TRBD2 (5 bases each). Deletions cut 6 bases from V and 1 base from J, with 15 bases between. The CDR3 sequence is 16 residues long. Germline CDR1 and CDR2: MNHEY and SMNVEV (reference sequence). The CDR3 coding sequence is TGTGCCAGCAGCACACTGGGGACGGAGAACACCGGGGAGCTGTTTTTT. Its translation is CASSTLGTENTGELFF.

This clone was detected a few times. This sequence joins TRBV5-1 and TRBJ2-1; 7 bases align to TRBD2. Per the germline V gene, CDR1 is SGHRS and CDR2 is YFSETQ. J was trimmed by 7 bases and V by 4 bases; bases with no gene match: 8. This CDR3 has 14 residues. DNA of the CDR3: TGCGCCAGCAGCGGGACCGGGACTACAAATGAGCAGTTCTTC. Its protein is CASSGTGTTNEQFF. Full variable domain (missing parts from reference TRBV5-1 and TRBJ2-1): KAGVTQTPRYLIKTRGQQVTLSCSPISGHRSVSWYQQTPGQGLQFLFEYFSETQRNKGNFPGRFSGRQFSNSRSEMNVSTLELGDSALYLCASSGTGTTNEQFFGPGTRLTVL.

This sequence joins TRBV6-1 and TRBJ2-7; D uncertain. The germline V gene encodes CDR1 MNHNS and CDR2 SASEGT. V lost 4 bases, J lost 3 bases, and 13 bases lay in between. The length of the CDR3 is 14 residues. The CDR3 reads CASSVYVLFYEQYF. The CDR3 DNA reads as TGTGCCAGCAGTGTATACGTCCTCTTCTACGAGCAGTACTTC.

The rearrangement links TRBV5-6 to TRBJ2-5; 7 bases match TRBD1. CDR3 length: 14 residues. Germline CDR1 SGHDT, CDR2 YYEEEE. The V segment lost 2 bases and the J segment 6 bases; nucleotides outside the gene matches: 7. CDR3 sequence: CASSLSGGRKTQYF. CDR3 in DNA: TGTGCCAGCAGCTTATCAGGGGGTCGGAAGACCCAGTACTTC.

Only a few counts were recorded for this clone. J is TRBJ1-5 and V is TRBV19; 7 bases agree with TRBD1. CDR1 LNHDA and CDR2 SQIVND come from the germline V gene (reference sequence). This CDR3 comprises 16 residues. V shed 3 bases, J shed 3 bases, and the junction held 8 bases outside the gene matches. The CDR3, as DNA: TGTGCCAGTAGTATGGCCGGGACAGCGCTCAATCAGCCCCAGCATTTT. This sequence encodes CASSMAGTALNQPQHF. Supplemented by reference TRBV19 and TRBJ1-5, the full variable domain reads DGGITQSPKYLFRKEGQNVTLSCEQNLNHDAMYWYRQDPGQGLRLIYYSQIVNDFQKGDIAEGYSVSREKKESFPLTVTSAQKNPTAFYLCASSMAGTALNQPQHFGDGTRLSIL.

This clone has a handful of counts. V usage is TRBV6-1 and J usage is TRBJ1-5; maybe TRBD1 (6 bases). CDR3 length: 15 residues. V shed 4 bases and J shed 2 bases, with 12 bases lying between them. Looked up from germline, CDR1 is MNHNS and CDR2 is SASEGT. Here the CDR3 reads CASSGGTFGNQPQHF. CDR3 nucleotide sequence: TGTGCCAGCAGTGGTGGGACATTTGGCAATCAGCCCCAGCATTTT.

This clone was detected ten times or more. The J gene is TRBJ1-1, the V gene TRBV27, with D unresolved. V was shortened by 3 bases and J by 0 bases, with 5 bases between the two germline ends. From germline, CDR1 is MNHEY and CDR2 SMNVEV (reference sequence). The CDR3 spans 13 residues. The CDR3 loop reads CASSFSMNTEAFF. CDR3 DNA: TGTGCCAGCAGTTTTAGCATGAACACTGAAGCTTTCTTT.

This chain connects TRBV5-1 to TRBJ2-7; 9 bases are shared with TRBD2. Germline loops: CDR1 SGHRS, CDR2 YFSETQ. V lost 4 bases to trimming and J lost 6 bases; unmatched junction nucleotides: 11. The CDR3 runs 15 residues. The CDR3 protein is CASSPRIAGVFEQYF. CDR3 DNA sequence: TGCGCCAGCAGCCCGCGGATAGCGGGAGTTTTCGAGCAGTACTTC.

This chain links TRBV7-2 with TRBJ2-1; D is undetermined. The length of the CDR3 is 15 residues. In germline, CDR1 is SGHTA, CDR2 FQGNSA. V lost 5 bases to trimming and J lost 0 bases, with 11 bases between them. DNA of the CDR3: TGTGCCAGCAGCCGGACGGAGACCTCCTACAATGAGCAGTTCTTC. Translated, it gives CASSRTETSYNEQFF. The full variable domain, with the rest looked up from reference TRBV7-2 and TRBJ2-1, is GAGVSQSPSNKVTEKGKDVELRCDPISGHTALYWYRQSLGQGLEFLIYFQGNSAPDKSGLPSDRFSAERTGGSVSTLTIQRTQQEDSAVYLCASSRTETSYNEQFFGPGTRLTVL.

This chain joins TRBV6-5 and TRBJ2-2; no firm D call. The V gene's germline CDR1 is MNHEY and CDR2 SVGAGI. Deletions cut 6 bases from V and 4 bases from J, with 9 bases between. The CDR3 totals 13 residues. This CDR3 is CASSTDATGELFF. CDR3 coding DNA: TGTGCCAGCAGCACAGATGCCACCGGGGAGCTGTTTTTT.

The chain uses TRBV5-6 and TRBJ1-2, with a weak D call TRBD1 (5 bases). CDR1 SGHDT and CDR2 YYEEEE come from the germline V gene. The CDR3 is 15 residues long. V was cut by 2 bases and J by 5 bases, with 16 bases left in between. This CDR3 reads CASSLPGGIWYGYTF. CDR3 sequence (DNA): TGTGCCAGCAGCTTACCCGGGGGTATATGGTATGGCTACACCTTC.

The rearrangement uses TRBV9 and TRBJ1-2, with D unclear. The V gene's germline CDR1 is SGDLS and CDR2 YYNGEE. With 4 bases removed from V and 4 bases from J, the gap between germline ends came to 14 bases. This CDR3 is 14 amino acids long. The CDR3 coding sequence is TGTGCCAGCAGCCCCCGGATTCTGGGCTATGGCTACACCTTC. It yields the protein CASSPRILGYGYTF. Based on the CDR3 plus reference TRBV9 and TRBJ1-2, the full variable domain is DSGVTQTPKHLITATGQRVTLRCSPRSGDLSVYWYQQSLDQGLQFLIQYYNGEERAKGNILERFSAQQFPDLHSELNLSSLELGDSALYFCASSPRILGYGYTFGSGTRLTVV.

The rearrangement uses TRBV25-1 and TRBJ2-2; TRBD2 might be the D (5 bases). V was pared by 5 bases and J by 3 bases, with 16 bases between. Germline CDR1 is MGHDK and CDR2 is SYGVNS. This CDR3 has 16 amino acids. CDR3 loop: CASSPRRELDTGELFF. DNA of the CDR3: TGTGCCAGCAGTCCCCGCCGGGAATTAGACACCGGGGAGCTGTTTTTT.

V usage is TRBV6-6 and J usage is TRBJ2-2; 7 positions match TRBD1. V shed 1 base, J shed 3 bases, and the junction held 2 bases outside the gene matches. CDR1 and CDR2 (germline): MNHNY, SVGAGI (reference sequence). The CDR3 consists of 15 residues. The CDR3 sequence: CASSYYGTDTGELFF. CDR3 nucleotide sequence: TGTGCCAGCAGTTACTATGGGACAGACACCGGGGAGCTGTTTTTT.

The rearrangement links TRBV28 to TRBJ1-2; D ambiguous. CDR3 length equals 11 residues. In germline, CDR1 is MDHEN, CDR2 SYDVKM. Deletions cut 8 bases from V and 4 bases from J, with 8 bases between. The CDR3 spells CASRYGYGYTF. CDR3 nucleotide sequence: TGTGCCAGCCGGTATGGCTATGGCTACACCTTC.

A word on this clone: The identical CDR3 is also encoded by other nucleotide sequences in the sample. V and J are TRBV27 and TRBJ2-1; 11 bases are shared with TRBD2. Looked up from germline, CDR1 is MNHEY and CDR2 is SMNVEV (reference sequence). This CDR3 spans 15 amino acids. Trimming took 5 bases from V and 4 from J; bases not matched to a gene: 4. CDR3 nucleotides: TGTGCCAGCAGTCAAACTAGCGGGAGTTACAATGAGCAGTTCTTC. It specifies CASSQTSGSYNEQFF.

The rearrangement links TRBV29-1 to TRBJ2-5, with D tentatively TRBD1 (6 bases). V lost 3 bases, J lost 6 bases, and 14 bases lay in between. CDR3 size: 13 residues. From germline, CDR1 is SQVTM and CDR2 ANQGSEA. The CDR3 spells CSVEGARDKTQYF. CDR3 nucleotide sequence: TGCAGCGTTGAGGGGGCCAGGGATAAGACCCAGTACTTC.

The CDR3 region has the DNA TGTGCCAGCAGCTTTTCTGGGGCCCCCTACAATGAGCAGTTCTTC. Protein sequence: CASSFSGAPYNEQFF. The rearrangement links TRBV11-2 to TRBJ2-1, with a weak D call TRBD1 (5 bases). Germline V gene data show CDR1 as SGHAT and CDR2 as FQNNGV. This CDR3 is 15 amino acids long. V was shortened by 3 bases and J by 2 bases, with 11 bases between the two germline ends. Full variable domain (outside the CDR3, taken from reference TRBV11-2 and TRBJ2-1): EAGVAQSPRYKIIEKRQSVAFWCNPISGHATLYWYQQILGQGPKLLIQFQNNGVVDDSQLPKDRFSAERLKGVDSTLKIQPAKLEDSAVYLCASSFSGAPYNEQFFGPGTRLTVL.

The genes are TRBV29-1 and TRBJ2-2, with D perhaps matching TRBD1 (5 bases). The CDR3 is 13 amino acids. Germline V gene data show CDR1 as SQVTM and CDR2 as ANQGSEA. V gave up 5 bases and J gave up 5 bases, with 12 bases separating them. In DNA form, the CDR3 reads TGCAGCGTTCGTGACAGAGAGACCGGGGAGCTGTTTTTT. This encodes CSVRDRETGELFF.